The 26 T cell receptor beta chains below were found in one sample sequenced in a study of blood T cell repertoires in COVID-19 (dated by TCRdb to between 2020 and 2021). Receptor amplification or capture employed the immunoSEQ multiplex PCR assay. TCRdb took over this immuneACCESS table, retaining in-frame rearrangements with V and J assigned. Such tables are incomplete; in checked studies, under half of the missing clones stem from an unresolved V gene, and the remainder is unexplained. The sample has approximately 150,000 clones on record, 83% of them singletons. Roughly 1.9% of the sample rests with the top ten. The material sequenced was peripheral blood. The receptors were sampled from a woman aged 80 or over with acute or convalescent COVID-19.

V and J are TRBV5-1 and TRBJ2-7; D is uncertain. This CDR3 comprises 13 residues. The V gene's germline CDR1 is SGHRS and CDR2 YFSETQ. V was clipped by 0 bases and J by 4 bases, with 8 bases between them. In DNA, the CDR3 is TGCGCCAGCAGCTTGGGTCCGTTTTACGAGCAGTACTTC. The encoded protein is CASSLGPFYEQYF.

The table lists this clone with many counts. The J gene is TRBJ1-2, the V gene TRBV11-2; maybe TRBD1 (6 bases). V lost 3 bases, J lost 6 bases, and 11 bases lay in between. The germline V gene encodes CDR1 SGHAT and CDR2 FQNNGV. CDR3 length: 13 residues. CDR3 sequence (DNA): TGTGCCAGCAGCTTGGCGGGGGCGGATGGCTACACCTTC. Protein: CASSLAGADGYTF.

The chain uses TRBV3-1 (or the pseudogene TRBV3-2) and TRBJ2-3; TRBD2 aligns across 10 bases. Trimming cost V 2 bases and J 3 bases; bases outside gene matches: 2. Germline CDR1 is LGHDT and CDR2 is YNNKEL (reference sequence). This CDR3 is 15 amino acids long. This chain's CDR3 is CASSQKRGGTDTQYF. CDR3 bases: TGTGCCAGCAGCCAAAAGCGGGGGGGAACAGATACGCAGTATTTT.

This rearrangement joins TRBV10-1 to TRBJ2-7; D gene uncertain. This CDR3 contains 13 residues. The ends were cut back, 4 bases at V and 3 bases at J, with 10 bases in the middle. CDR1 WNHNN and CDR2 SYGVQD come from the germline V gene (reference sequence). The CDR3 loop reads CASSVQTGYEQYF. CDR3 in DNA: TGCGCCAGCAGTGTCCAGACGGGCTACGAGCAGTACTTC.

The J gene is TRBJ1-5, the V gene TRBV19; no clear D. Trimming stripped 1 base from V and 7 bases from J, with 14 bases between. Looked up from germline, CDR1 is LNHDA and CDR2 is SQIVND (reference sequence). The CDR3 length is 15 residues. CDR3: CASSIGGRAEQPQHF. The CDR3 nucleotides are TGTGCCAGTAGTATAGGAGGCAGAGCGGAACAGCCCCAGCATTTT. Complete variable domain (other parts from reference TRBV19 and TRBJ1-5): DGGITQSPKYLFRKEGQNVTLSCEQNLNHDAMYWYRQDPGQGLRLIYYSQIVNDFQKGDIAEGYSVSREKKESFPLTVTSAQKNPTAFYLCASSIGGRAEQPQHFGDGTRLSIL.

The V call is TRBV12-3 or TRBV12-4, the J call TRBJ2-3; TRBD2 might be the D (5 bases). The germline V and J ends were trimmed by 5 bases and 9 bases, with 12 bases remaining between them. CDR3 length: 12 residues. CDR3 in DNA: TGTGCCAGCAGTCCCGCCGAGGGAACGCAGTATTTT. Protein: CASSPAEGTQYF.

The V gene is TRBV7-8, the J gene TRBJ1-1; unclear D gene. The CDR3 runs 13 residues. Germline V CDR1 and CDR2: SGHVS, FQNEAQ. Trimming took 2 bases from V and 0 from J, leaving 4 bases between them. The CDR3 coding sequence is TGTGCCAGCAGCTTAAGCCTGAACACTGAAGCTTTCTTT. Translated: CASSLSLNTEAFF.

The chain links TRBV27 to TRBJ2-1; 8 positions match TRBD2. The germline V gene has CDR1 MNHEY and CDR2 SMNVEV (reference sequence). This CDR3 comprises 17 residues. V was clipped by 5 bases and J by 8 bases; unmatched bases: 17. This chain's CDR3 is CASSLNQAGLGLDEQFF. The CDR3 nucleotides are TGTGCCAGCAGTCTCAACCAAGCGGGACTAGGACTCGATGAGCAGTTCTTC.

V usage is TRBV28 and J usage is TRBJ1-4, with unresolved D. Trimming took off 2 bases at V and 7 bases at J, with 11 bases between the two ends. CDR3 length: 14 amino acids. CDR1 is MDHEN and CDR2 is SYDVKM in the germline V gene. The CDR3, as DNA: TGTGCCAGCAGTTTAGGGCTTGAGGGTGAAAAACTGTTTTTT. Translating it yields CASSLGLEGEKLFF. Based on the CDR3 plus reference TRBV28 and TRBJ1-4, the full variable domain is DVKVTQSSRYLVKRTGEKVFLECVQDMDHENMFWYRQDPGLGLRLIYFSYDVKMKEKGDIPEGYSVSREKKERFSLILESASTNQTSMYLCASSLGLEGEKLFFGSGTQLSVL.

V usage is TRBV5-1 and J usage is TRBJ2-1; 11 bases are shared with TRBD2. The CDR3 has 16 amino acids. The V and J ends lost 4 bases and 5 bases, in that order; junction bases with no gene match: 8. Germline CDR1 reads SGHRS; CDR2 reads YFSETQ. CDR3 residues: CASSDSLAGGNNEQFF. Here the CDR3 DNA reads TGCGCCAGCAGCGACAGTCTAGCGGGGGGAAACAATGAGCAGTTCTTC.

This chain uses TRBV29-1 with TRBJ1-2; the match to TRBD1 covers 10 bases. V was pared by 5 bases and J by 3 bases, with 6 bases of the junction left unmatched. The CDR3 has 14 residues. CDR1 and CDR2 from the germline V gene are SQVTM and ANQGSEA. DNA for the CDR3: TGCAGCGTTCCCGCGACAGGGGGCGACTATGGCTACACCTTC. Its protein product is CSVPATGGDYGYTF.

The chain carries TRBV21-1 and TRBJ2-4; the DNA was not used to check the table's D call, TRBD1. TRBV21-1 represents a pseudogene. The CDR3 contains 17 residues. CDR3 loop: CASNKGAVKRTKNIQYF. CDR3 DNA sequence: TGTGCCAGCAATAAGGGGGCAGTTAAGAGGACCAAAAACATTCAGTACTTC.

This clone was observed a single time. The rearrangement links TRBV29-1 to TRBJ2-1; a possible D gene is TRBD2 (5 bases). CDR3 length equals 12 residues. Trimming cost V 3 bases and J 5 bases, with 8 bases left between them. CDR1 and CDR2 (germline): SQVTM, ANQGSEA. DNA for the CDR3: TGCAGCGTTGAGCGAGGGAACAATGAGCAGTTCTTC. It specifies CSVERGNNEQFF.

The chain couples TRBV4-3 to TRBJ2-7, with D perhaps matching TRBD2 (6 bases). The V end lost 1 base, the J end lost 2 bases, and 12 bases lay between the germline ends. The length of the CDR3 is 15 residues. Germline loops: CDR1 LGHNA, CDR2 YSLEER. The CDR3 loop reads CASSQGRAGTYEQYF. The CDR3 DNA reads TGCGCCAGCAGCCAAGGAAGGGCGGGGACCTACGAGCAGTACTTC.

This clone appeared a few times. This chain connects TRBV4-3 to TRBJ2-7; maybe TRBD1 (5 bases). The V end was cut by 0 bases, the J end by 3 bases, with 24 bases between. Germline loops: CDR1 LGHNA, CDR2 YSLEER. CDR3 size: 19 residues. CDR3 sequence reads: CASSQDLGRAGRTIYEQYF. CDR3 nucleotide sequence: TGCGCCAGCAGCCAAGACTTGGGCAGGGCCGGGCGAACAATCTACGAGCAGTACTTC.

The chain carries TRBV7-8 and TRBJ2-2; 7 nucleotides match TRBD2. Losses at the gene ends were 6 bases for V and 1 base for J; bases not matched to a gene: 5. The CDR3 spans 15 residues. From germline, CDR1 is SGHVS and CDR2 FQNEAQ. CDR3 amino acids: CASRPGGGNTGELFF. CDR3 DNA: TGTGCCAGCAGGCCGGGCGGGGGGAACACCGGGGAGCTGTTTTTT.

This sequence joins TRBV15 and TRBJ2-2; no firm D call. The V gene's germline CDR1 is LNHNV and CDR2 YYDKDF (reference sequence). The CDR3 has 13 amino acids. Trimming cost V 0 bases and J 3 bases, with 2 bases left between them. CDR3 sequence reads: CATSRDYTGELFF. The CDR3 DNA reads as TGTGCCACCAGCAGAGACTACACCGGGGAGCTGTTTTTT.

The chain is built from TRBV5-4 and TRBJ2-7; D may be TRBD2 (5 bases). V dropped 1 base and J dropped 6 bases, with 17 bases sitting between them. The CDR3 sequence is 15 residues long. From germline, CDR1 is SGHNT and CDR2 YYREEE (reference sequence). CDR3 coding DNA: TGTGCCAGCAGCTTGAGACTACCCCGTTCGGGCGAGCAGTACTTC. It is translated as CASSLRLPRSGEQYF.

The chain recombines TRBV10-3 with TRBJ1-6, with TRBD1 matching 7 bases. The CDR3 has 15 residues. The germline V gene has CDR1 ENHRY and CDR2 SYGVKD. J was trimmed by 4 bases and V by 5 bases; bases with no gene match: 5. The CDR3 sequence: CAISLGRGYNSPLHF. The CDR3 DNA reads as TGTGCCATCAGTCTTGGCAGGGGGTATAATTCACCCCTCCACTTT.

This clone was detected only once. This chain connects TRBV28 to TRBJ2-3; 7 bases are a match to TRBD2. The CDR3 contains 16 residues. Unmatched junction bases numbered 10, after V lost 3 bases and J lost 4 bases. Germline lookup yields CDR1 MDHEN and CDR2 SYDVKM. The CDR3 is CASSLSGVGESDTQYF. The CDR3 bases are TGTGCCAGCAGTTTGAGCGGGGTGGGGGAGTCAGATACGCAGTATTTT.

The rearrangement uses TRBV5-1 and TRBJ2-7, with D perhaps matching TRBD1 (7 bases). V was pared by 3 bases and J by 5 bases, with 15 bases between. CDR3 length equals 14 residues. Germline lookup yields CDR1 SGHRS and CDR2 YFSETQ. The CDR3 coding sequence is TGCGCCAGCAGCTCGGGGGACAGTCTAAACGAGCAGTACTTC. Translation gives CASSSGDSLNEQYF.

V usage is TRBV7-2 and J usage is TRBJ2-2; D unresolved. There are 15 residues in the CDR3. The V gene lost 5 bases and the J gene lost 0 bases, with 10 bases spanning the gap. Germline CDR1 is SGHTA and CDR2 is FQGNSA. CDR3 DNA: TGTGCCAGCAGCGGCCGGGTCGCGAACACCGGGGAGCTGTTTTTT. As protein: CASSGRVANTGELFF. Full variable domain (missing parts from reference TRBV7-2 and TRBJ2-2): GAGVSQSPSNKVTEKGKDVELRCDPISGHTALYWYRQSLGQGLEFLIYFQGNSAPDKSGLPSDRFSAERTGGSVSTLTIQRTQQEDSAVYLCASSGRVANTGELFFGEGSRLTVL.

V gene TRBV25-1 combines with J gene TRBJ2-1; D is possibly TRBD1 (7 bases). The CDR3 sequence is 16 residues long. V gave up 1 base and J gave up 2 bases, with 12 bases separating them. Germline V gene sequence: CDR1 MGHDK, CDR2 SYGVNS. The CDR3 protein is CASSESEGATYNEQFF. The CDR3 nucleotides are TGTGCCAGCAGTGAATCGGAGGGGGCTACCTACAATGAGCAGTTCTTC. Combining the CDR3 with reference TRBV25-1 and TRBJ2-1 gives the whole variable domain EADIYQTPRYLVIGTGKKITLECSQTMGHDKMYWYQQDPGMELHLIHYSYGVNSTEKGDLSSESTVSRIRTEHFPLTLESARPSHTSQYLCASSESEGATYNEQFFGPGTRLTVL.

In nucleotides, the CDR3 is TGTGCCAGTAGTATGTCGACAGGTTGGGCCTACGAGCAGTACTTC. As protein: CASSMSTGWAYEQYF. This chain connects TRBV19 to TRBJ2-7, with D possibly being TRBD1 (6 bases). CDR3 length: 15 amino acids. The V end lost 3 bases, the J end lost 2 bases, and 14 bases lay between the germline ends. Germline CDR1 LNHDA, CDR2 SQIVND (reference sequence).

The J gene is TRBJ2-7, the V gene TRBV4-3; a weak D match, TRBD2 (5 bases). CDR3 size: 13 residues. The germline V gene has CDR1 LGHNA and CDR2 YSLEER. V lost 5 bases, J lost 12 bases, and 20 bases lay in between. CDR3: CASSTDSGRGLYF. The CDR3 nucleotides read TGCGCCAGCAGCACCGACTCTGGGAGAGGCCTGTACTTC.

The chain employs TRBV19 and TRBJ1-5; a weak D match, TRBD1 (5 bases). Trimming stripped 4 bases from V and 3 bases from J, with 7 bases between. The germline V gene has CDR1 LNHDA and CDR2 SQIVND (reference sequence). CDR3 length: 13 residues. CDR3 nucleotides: TGTGCCAGTAGTAGGGGCTTCAATCAGCCCCAGCATTTT. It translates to CASSRGFNQPQHF.